The 21 T cell receptor beta chains given below trace back to one sample, sequenced in a study of T cell responses to AZD1222 COVID-19 vaccine. Method: immunoSEQ multiplex PCR; TCRdb's copy keeps in-frame clones and lacks some. This table has 75,000 to 85,000 clones, 87% appearing once. The sequencing used peripheral blood, collected 28 days after the second AZD1222 dose. These TCRs come from an adult who received the AZD1222 COVID-19 vaccine.

The chain has TRBV6-5 and TRBJ2-3; either TRBD1 or TRBD2 may fit D (6 bases each). The germline CDR1 and CDR2 sequences are MNHEY and SVGAGI. Trimming stripped 0 bases from V and 0 bases from J, with 10 bases between. The CDR3 has 16 amino acids. CDR3 nucleotide sequence: TGTGCCAGCAGTTACTCAGGCGGGACAAGCACAGATACGCAGTATTTT. This encodes CASSYSGGTSTDTQYF.

The chain is built from TRBV28 and TRBJ1-1, with D maybe TRBD1 (5 bases). V was shortened by 3 bases and J by 0 bases, with 8 bases between the two germline ends. The CDR3 sequence is 14 residues long. CDR1 MDHEN and CDR2 SYDVKM come from the germline V gene. The chain's CDR3 is CASSLTELNTEAFF. CDR3 coding DNA: TGTGCCAGCAGTTTGACAGAGTTGAACACTGAAGCTTTCTTT.

This clone was recorded a few times. The V call is TRBV14, the J call TRBJ1-2; TRBD1 agrees at 10 bases. Unmatched junction bases numbered 4, after V lost 4 bases and J lost 5 bases. Germline loops: CDR1 SGHDN, CDR2 FVKESK. The CDR3 spans 14 residues. In DNA, the CDR3 is TGTGCCAGCAGCCGCTGGACAGGGGGATATGGCTACACCTTC. As protein: CASSRWTGGYGYTF.

This rearrangement joins TRBV29-1 to TRBJ2-7; D is undetermined. Germline V gene data show CDR1 as SQVTM and CDR2 as ANQGSEA. V gave up 7 bases and J gave up 2 bases, with 12 bases separating them. The CDR3 is 12 amino acids. The CDR3 region has the DNA TGCAGCGCAGACGACGAGGCCTACGAGCAGTACTTC. It specifies CSADDEAYEQYF.

The chain uses TRBV12-2 and TRBJ1-5; TRBD1 reflects the table's D call only, with no check against the DNA. TRBV12-2 is reported as a pseudogene. CDR3 size: 15 residues. The DNA for the CDR3 is TGTGCAAGTCGGCTGGACAGGGTCCCTAATCAGCCCCAGCATTTT. Translation gives CASRLDRVPNQPQHF.

This chain's CDR3 is CASSPVRGRNTDTQYF. The CDR3 DNA is TGTGCCAGCAGCCCCGTCCGGGGAAGGAACACAGATACGCAGTATTTT. The chain combines TRBV7-9 with TRBJ2-3, with D maybe TRBD2 (5 bases). Germline CDR1 is SEHNR and CDR2 is FQNEAQ (reference sequence). The CDR3 has 16 residues. The V gene lost 5 bases and the J gene lost 2 bases, with 17 bases spanning the gap.

This clone was picked up one time. V usage is TRBV5-1 and J usage is TRBJ2-7, with 8 nucleotides matching TRBD1. This CDR3 is 13 amino acids long. Germline CDR1 SGHRS, CDR2 YFSETQ. V lost 3 bases and J lost 3; bases outside the gene matches: 2. For the CDR3, the DNA is TGCGCCAGCAGCTCGACAGGGGTCTACGAGCAGTACTTC. Translation: CASSSTGVYEQYF.

This clone was seen just once. The rearrangement links TRBV5-4 to TRBJ2-7; D remains ambiguous. Germline CDR1 and CDR2: SGHNT and YYREEE (reference sequence). The CDR3 is 10 residues long. V lost 10 bases, J lost 8 bases, and 13 bases lay in between. In DNA form, the CDR3 reads TGTGCCCAGCTAATCATCAAGCAGTACTTC. This encodes CAQLIIKQYF.

This clone was detected a few times. The V and J genes are TRBV4-1 and TRBJ1-4; maybe TRBD1 (6 bases). Germline-derived CDR1 and CDR2 are MGHRA and YSYEKL. CDR3 size: 15 residues. V gave up 4 bases and J gave up 12 bases, with 21 bases separating them. This CDR3 is CASSRYSGTPGELFF. CDR3 in DNA: TGCGCCAGCAGCCGCTACTCCGGGACGCCAGGGGAACTGTTTTTT.

The chain carries TRBV7-3 and TRBJ2-3; D ambiguous. CDR1 and CDR2 from the germline V gene are SGHTA and FQGTGA. This CDR3 region has 14 residues. Trimming stripped 7 bases from V and 3 bases from J, with 14 bases between. This chain's CDR3 is CASTLTPFTDTQYF. The CDR3 DNA sequence: TGTGCCAGCACCCTAACCCCTTTTACAGATACGCAGTATTTT.

This clone was counted once. The V gene is TRBV4-3, the J gene TRBJ1-2; D gene unclear. The CDR3 has 13 residues. V was shortened by 1 base and J by 6 bases, with 9 bases between the two germline ends. Germline-derived CDR1 and CDR2 are LGHNA and YSLEER. CDR3 sequence: CASSQVPPDGYTF. The CDR3 DNA sequence: TGCGCCAGCAGCCAAGTCCCCCCGGATGGCTACACCTTC.

This chain joins TRBV6-5 and TRBJ2-5, with D unresolved. The germline V gene has CDR1 MNHEY and CDR2 SVGAGI. This CDR3 spans 11 amino acids. The V end lost 3 bases, the J end lost 5 bases, and 4 bases lay between the germline ends. Here the CDR3 reads CASSYRETQYF. As DNA, the CDR3 is TGTGCCAGCAGTTATAGGGAGACCCAGTACTTC.

V usage is TRBV28 and J usage is TRBJ2-7, with a tentative D call TRBD2 (6 bases). Trimming stripped 6 bases from V and 6 bases from J, with 15 bases between. Germline V lookup: CDR1 MDHEN, CDR2 SYDVKM. The CDR3 extends over 13 amino acids. The CDR3 loop is CASSRGTRSEQYF. The CDR3 coding sequence is TGTGCCAGCAGCCGGGGGACGAGATCCGAGCAGTACTTC.

The chain carries TRBV10-3 and TRBJ1-1, with D uncertain. V was trimmed by 4 bases and J by 2 bases, leaving 17 bases between them. CDR3 length: 16 residues. Germline-derived CDR1 and CDR2 are ENHRY and SYGVKD. The CDR3 DNA sequence: TGTGCCATCAGTGCGGGAGAGATAACTAGAAACACTGAAGCTTTCTTT. The encoded protein is CAISAGEITRNTEAFF.

The chain combines TRBV7-3 with TRBJ1-1; TRBD1 matches 7 bases. Per germline, CDR1 SGHTA and CDR2 FQGTGA. The ends lost 5 bases at V and 10 bases at J; junction bases unmatched: 10. The CDR3 sequence is 13 residues long. The CDR3 region is CASSIDQGGIAFF. DNA of the CDR3: TGTGCCAGCAGCATCGATCAGGGGGGGATAGCTTTCTTT.

The CDR3 DNA reads as TGTGCCACCAGGGACAGGGGGAGTGGAGGGAACACCGGGGAGCTGTTTTTT. Amino acids: CATRDRGSGGNTGELFF. The chain links TRBV27 to TRBJ2-2, with 11 bases lining up with TRBD1. The germline CDR1 and CDR2 sequences are MNHEY and SMNVEV (reference sequence). CDR3 size: 17 residues. V lost 10 bases to trimming and J lost 1 base; unmatched junction nucleotides: 11.

The chain carries TRBV7-2 and TRBJ1-5; possible D gene TRBD1, 5 bases. The V end lost 5 bases, the J end lost 10 bases, and 12 bases lay between the germline ends. The CDR3 is 12 residues long. The V gene's germline CDR1 is SGHTA and CDR2 FQGNSA. The CDR3 protein is CASSDSGGPQHF. The CDR3 nucleotides are TGTGCCAGCAGCGACAGTGGGGGACCCCAGCATTTT.

The chain joins TRBV7-8 to TRBJ1-1, with TRBD1 as a possible D gene (5 bases). The germline V gene encodes CDR1 SGHVS and CDR2 FQNEAQ. The CDR3 sequence is 14 residues long. The germline V and J ends were trimmed by 5 bases and 5 bases, with 15 bases remaining between them. The CDR3 is CASSPRDWGTEAFF. As DNA, the CDR3 is TGTGCCAGCAGCCCCAGGGATTGGGGGACTGAAGCTTTCTTT.

Remarks on this clone: Compared with germline, one end of the junction differs, possibly owing to a read error. The chain recombines TRBV27 with TRBJ2-7, with D perhaps matching TRBD1 (6 bases). CDR3 size: 14 residues. Germline-derived CDR1 and CDR2 are MNHEY and SMNVEV (reference sequence). CDR3 residues: CASSPWGHSHEQYF. As DNA, the CDR3 is TGTGCCAGCAGTCCTTGGGGACACTCCCACGAGCAGTACTTC.

The genes are TRBV10-3 and TRBJ1-1; 7 bases match TRBD1. Germline V gene sequence: CDR1 ENHRY, CDR2 SYGVKD. The CDR3 contains 14 residues. Losses at the gene ends were 6 bases for V and 5 bases for J; bases not matched to a gene: 9. The CDR3, as DNA: TGTGCCATCAGCAGACAGGGAGGGAGGACTGAAGCTTTCTTT. Translated: CAISRQGGRTEAFF.

The rearrangement uses TRBV6-5 and TRBJ1-2; weak D call: TRBD1 (5 bases). This CDR3 has 13 amino acids. The germline V gene encodes CDR1 MNHEY and CDR2 SVGAGI. Trimming left V 9 bases short and J 8 bases short, with 19 bases between. CDR3: CARSPGMGRGYTF. The DNA for the CDR3 is TGTGCCAGGTCTCCAGGGATGGGTCGAGGCTACACCTTC.